These 20 T cell receptor beta chains were all obtained from the same sample, sequenced in a study of CXCR3-negative and CXCR3-positive naive CD8 T cells. Preparation of TRB cDNA libraries relied on 5' RACE carrying UMI labels. TCRdb re-called the 5' RACE reads; one entry per CDR3 protein, DNA not given. The ten most abundant clones cover about 15% of a sample with approximately 52,000 distinct CDR3 sequences. Sequenced sample: memory CD8+ T cells from blood. These receptors were collected from a human donor in good health. Some clones in this sample may be carry-over from other donors' samples.

J is TRBJ2-1 and V is TRBV23-1; TCRdb outputs TRBD1, but without DNA this stays unchecked. TRBV23-1 counts as an open reading frame of uncertain function. The CDR3 is 16 residues long. CDR3 sequence: CASSQSSGKRGNEQFF.

The chain links TRBV4-2 to TRBJ2-7; the D call of TRBD1 rests on TCRdb alone, since no DNA is present to check it. The germline CDR1 and CDR2 sequences are LGHNA and YNFKEQ. The length of the CDR3 is 15 residues. The chain's CDR3 is CASSQDEGGSYEQYF.

V gene TRBV4-2 combines with J gene TRBJ2-5; lacking DNA, the TRBD1 call made by TCRdb goes unchecked. Germline CDR1 is LGHNA and CDR2 is YNFKEQ. The CDR3 is 15 amino acids. CDR3 loop: CASSQETGGQETQYF.

The chain combines TRBV10-3 with TRBJ2-7; TCRdb proposes TRBD1, but this gene call is untestable without DNA. CDR1 and CDR2 (germline): ENHRY, SYGVKD. This CDR3 region has 15 residues. CDR3 region: CAISESEDRAYEQYF.

This chain uses TRBV7-8 with TRBJ2-5. There are 14 residues in the CDR3. Germline V lookup: CDR1 SGHVS, CDR2 FQNEAQ. This CDR3 reads CASSLIGFQETQYF.

The chain couples TRBV6-4 to TRBJ2-3; TCRdb outputs TRBD2, but without DNA this stays unchecked. Germline CDR1 and CDR2: MRHNA and SNTAGT. This CDR3 is built from 16 residues. This chain's CDR3 is CASSDSTSGGADTQYF.

CDR3: CASSYSGEADEQYF. The chain is built from TRBV6-2 or TRBV6-3 and TRBJ2-7; TCRdb returns TRBD2, unconfirmable since there is no DNA. From germline, CDR1 is MNHEY and CDR2 SVGEGT. The CDR3 runs 14 residues.

The chain links TRBV13 to TRBJ2-3; the D call of TRBD1 rests on TCRdb alone, since no DNA is present to check it. CDR1 and CDR2 (germline): PRHDT, FYEKMQ (reference sequence). The CDR3 is 13 amino acids. The CDR3 region is CASLQGFSDTQYF.

The genes are TRBV5-1 and TRBJ2-1; the TRBD1 assignment by TCRdb is unverifiable without DNA. The CDR3 contains 15 residues. Germline CDR1 and CDR2: SGHRS and YFSETQ. CDR3 sequence: CASSYGTRSYNEQFF.

The chain links TRBV9 to TRBJ2-1; as DNA is missing, the TRBD1 call by TCRdb cannot be tested. Germline loops: CDR1 SGDLS, CDR2 YYNGEE. The CDR3 runs to 16 residues. This CDR3 reads CASSVGGRGGRDEQFF.

The chain links TRBV19 to TRBJ2-7; there is no DNA to check the TCRdb D call of TRBD1. Germline V gene data show CDR1 as LNHDA and CDR2 as SQIVND (reference sequence). The CDR3 has 14 amino acids. CDR3 in amino acids: CASREWHRGYEQYF.

CDR3 protein: CASSYRVNEQFF. V is TRBV11-2 and J is TRBJ2-1; TCRdb designates TRBD1, a call that cannot be tested without DNA. Germline assignment: CDR1 SGHAT and CDR2 FQNNGV. CDR3 length: 12 amino acids.

This rearrangement joins TRBV21-1 to TRBJ2-2. TRBV21-1 is termed a pseudogene. The CDR3 runs 14 residues. The CDR3 is CASSKSPSSGELFF.

The chain combines TRBV2 with TRBJ2-1; TCRdb indicates TRBD1, and absent DNA this call remains unverified. Germline V gene lookup returns CDR1 SNHLY and CDR2 FYNNEI. The CDR3 spans 13 residues. CDR3 sequence reads: CASSIGTINEQFF. The complete variable domain, with remaining parts taken from reference TRBV2 and TRBJ2-1, reads EPEVTQTPSHQVTQMGQEVILRCVPISNHLYFYWYRQILGQKVEFLVSFYNNEISEKSEIFDDQFSVERPDGSNFTLKIRSTKLEDSAMYFCASSIGTINEQFFGPGTRLTVL.

The J gene is TRBJ2-7, the V gene TRBV7-8; the D call from TCRdb, TRBD1, cannot be confirmed without DNA. The CDR3 runs to 15 residues. The germline gives CDR1 SGHVS, CDR2 FQNEAQ. CDR3 residues: CASSLSETGNYEQYF.

V usage is TRBV27 and J usage is TRBJ2-3. The CDR3 length is 15 residues. Germline V gene data show CDR1 as MNHEY and CDR2 as SMNVEV (reference sequence). CDR3: CASSLSHVAVDTQYF.

The chain recombines TRBV28 with TRBJ2-1; TCRdb's D gene call, TRBD1, goes unchecked for lack of DNA. Per the germline V gene, CDR1 is MDHEN and CDR2 is SYDVKM. The CDR3 consists of 15 residues. The CDR3 reads CASNCPTGWDNEQFF.

The chain carries TRBV29-1 and TRBJ1-2; TCRdb's D call, TRBD1, is unchecked because there is no DNA. Germline V gives CDR1 SQVTM, CDR2 ANQGSEA. The CDR3 is 12 amino acids. CDR3 amino acids: CSVDGTGDGYTF. Full variable domain (rest looked up from reference TRBV29-1 and TRBJ1-2): SAVISQKPSRDICQRGTSLTIQCQVDSQVTMMFWYRQQPGQSLTLIATANQGSEATYESGFVIDKFPISRPNLTFSTLTVSNMSPEDSSIYLCSVDGTGDGYTFGSGTRLTVV.

V gene TRBV27 combines with J gene TRBJ2-3; as DNA is missing, the TRBD1 call by TCRdb cannot be tested. CDR3 size: 13 residues. Germline V gene lookup returns CDR1 MNHEY and CDR2 SMNVEV (reference sequence). CDR3 sequence reads: CASSNRQADTQYF.

The chain combines TRBV7-9 with TRBJ2-7; the D gene TCRdb calls, TRBD1, cannot be checked with no DNA. This CDR3 is built from 14 residues. The germline CDR1 and CDR2 sequences are SEHNR and FQNEAQ (reference sequence). CDR3 sequence reads: CASSDRDRAYEQYF.